Listed below are T cell receptor beta chains from one sample, sequenced in a study of blood T cell repertoires in COVID-19. TCRdb's table, derived via immunoSEQ multiplex PCR, lists solely in-frame clones and lacks some. The sample consists of roughly 250,000 clones, approximately 91% of them appearing once. What was sequenced was PBMCs or T cells enriched from blood (not recorded which). The receptors were gathered from a woman aged 40-49 years with acute COVID-19. Both conserved end residues are part of each CDR3. The D gene is left open where the match is weak.

CDR3 DNA	CDR3 protein	D gene	CDR3 length	V gene	J gene
TGTGCCAGTAGCTCGACAGGGTACCAGCCCCAGCATTTT	CASSSTGYQPQHF	TRBD1	13	TRBV19	TRBJ1-5
TGTGCTAGCAGCTTAGAGGGGACTAGCGGGACCCAAAATGAGCAGTTCTTC	CASSLEGTSGTQNEQFF	TRBD2	17	TRBV7-7	TRBJ2-1
TGTGCCAGCAGCCAGTCGATCAGGGGTAACACTGAAGCTTTCTTT	CASSQSIRGNTEAFF	.	15	TRBV28	TRBJ1-1
TGTGCCAGCAGTTACCCGACTAGCGGGAGGTCCGGGGAGCTGTTTTTT	CASSYPTSGRSGELFF	TRBD2	16	TRBV6-2/TRBV6-3	TRBJ2-2
TGTGCCAGCAGTCCAGGGACAGGGAGAGGCACTGAAGCTTTCTTT	CASSPGTGRGTEAFF	TRBD1	15	TRBV28	TRBJ1-1
TGTGCCTGGAGTTCAGGGGGAAATGGCTACACCTTC	CAWSSGGNGYTF	TRBD1	12	TRBV30	TRBJ1-2
TGTGCCACCCGAGTCGGGGGTACGGCAGATACGCAGTATTTT	CATRVGGTADTQYF	.	14	TRBV24-1	TRBJ2-3
TGTGCCAGCAGCTTAACAGTCACTGAAGCTTTCTTT	CASSLTVTEAFF	.	12	TRBV7-9	TRBJ1-1
TGTGCCAGCACTCCGGGACACAACACAGATACGCAGTATTTT	CASTPGHNTDTQYF	.	14	TRBV7-3	TRBJ2-3
TGCGCCAGCAGCTTCAGCGCGGGCGTAACCTACAATGAGCAGTTCTTC	CASSFSAGVTYNEQFF	.	16	TRBV5-1	TRBJ2-1
TGTGCCAGCAGCCGGTCTAGCGGGTTTCGAAGCGGGGAGCTGTTTTTT	CASSRSSGFRSGELFF	TRBD2	16	TRBV7-3	TRBJ2-2